These T cell receptor beta chains were read from a single sample in a study of vaccination effects on CD4 cells after COVID-19. The repertoire was sequenced with immunoSEQ multiplex PCR; TCRdb's copy has only in-frame clones and lacks some. The table lists about 24,000 clones, around 81% of them singletons. The antigens these receptors bind are not known. Material: CD4+ T cells from PBMCs cultured with SARS-CoV-2 spike peptides, obtained after COVID-19 vaccination. These receptors were taken from a human donor who received a COVID-19 vaccine. Some clones in this sample may be carry-over from other donors' samples. CDR3s leave out the opening cysteine and the closing phenylalanine or tryptophan. The order of the fields is clone size, V gene, CDR3 protein. Size values are once, few and many counts, or a class for expanded clones, and some rows have none.

clone_size: NA; v_call: TRBV15; cdr3_aa: ATSRGSGESTDTQY
clone_size: medium-sized; v_call: TRBV6-2/TRBV6-3; cdr3_aa: ASSYSTGKSGNTEAF
clone_size: NA; v_call: TRBV28; cdr3_aa: ASSNNEKLF
clone_size: NA; v_call: TRBV7-2; cdr3_aa: ASSNSGASTDTQY
clone_size: once; v_call: TRBV3-1/TRBV3-2; cdr3_aa: ASSQVWGNTGELF
clone_size: NA; v_call: TRBV18; cdr3_aa: ASSPMRGPGETQY
clone_size: NA; v_call: TRBV3-1/TRBV3-2; cdr3_aa: ASSPQSRGPQY
clone_size: NA; v_call: TRBV2; cdr3_aa: ASSAGTGRADTQY
clone_size: few; v_call: TRBV3-1/TRBV3-2; cdr3_aa: ASSQLANYGYT
clone_size: NA; v_call: TRBV3-1/TRBV3-2; cdr3_aa: ASSQGDMSNQPQH
clone_size: NA; v_call: TRBV5-1; cdr3_aa: ASSLTGALQETQY
clone_size: NA; v_call: TRBV27; cdr3_aa: ASSPYREREAF
clone_size: NA; v_call: TRBV20-1; cdr3_aa: SASVRRATGNTIY
clone_size: NA; v_call: TRBV5-4; cdr3_aa: ASSIQAANTEAF
clone_size: NA; v_call: TRBV12-3/TRBV12-4; cdr3_aa: ASSSQVNEQF
clone_size: NA; v_call: TRBV24-1; cdr3_aa: ATSDTQGHGELF
clone_size: once; v_call: TRBV12-3/TRBV12-4; cdr3_aa: ASSPNQYNEQF
clone_size: NA; v_call: TRBV4-3; cdr3_aa: ASSPDPPAFNEKLF
clone_size: NA; v_call: TRBV12-3/TRBV12-4; cdr3_aa: ASSWGVNTEAF
clone_size: NA; v_call: TRBV15; cdr3_aa: ATSSGANTGELF
clone_size: NA; v_call: TRBV5-1; cdr3_aa: ASSSPGRQEKLF
clone_size: NA; v_call: TRBV30; cdr3_aa: ASQGPFNTGELF
clone_size: NA; v_call: TRBV24-1; cdr3_aa: ATSSAGTGSETQY
clone_size: few; v_call: TRBV24-1; cdr3_aa: ATSDPTPDGELF
clone_size: medium-sized; v_call: TRBV5-1; cdr3_aa: ASSFFPRQGYGYT
clone_size: once; v_call: TRBV18; cdr3_aa: ASSEVWDSLYNEQF
clone_size: NA; v_call: TRBV11-3; cdr3_aa: ASSPQDSGANVLT
clone_size: NA; v_call: TRBV2; cdr3_aa: ASSETGPAGIQY
clone_size: NA; v_call: TRBV5-1; cdr3_aa: ASSPGGGGSYNEQF